The present T cell receptor (beta chain) was sequenced within a study of blood T cell repertoires in COVID-19. This clone appeared a few times. Sequencing used immunoSEQ multiplex PCR; TCRdb keeps in-frame clones, though not all of them. The table has about 260,000 clones, approximately 88% seen once; the top ten hold roughly 10%. This receptor was taken from a woman in her seventies with COVID-19, enrolled during active disease. The sequencing sample was made of peripheral blood.

CDR3 in amino acids: CAITEGTSGLVQFF. In DNA, the CDR3 is TGTGCCATTACCGAAGGGACTAGTGGTCTCGTTCAGTTCTTC. This rearrangement joins TRBV10-3 to TRBJ2-1, with 8 bases aligning to TRBD2. J was trimmed by 13 bases and V by 9 bases; bases with no gene match: 17. The CDR3 is 14 amino acids. Germline V gives CDR1 ENHRY, CDR2 SYGVKD.